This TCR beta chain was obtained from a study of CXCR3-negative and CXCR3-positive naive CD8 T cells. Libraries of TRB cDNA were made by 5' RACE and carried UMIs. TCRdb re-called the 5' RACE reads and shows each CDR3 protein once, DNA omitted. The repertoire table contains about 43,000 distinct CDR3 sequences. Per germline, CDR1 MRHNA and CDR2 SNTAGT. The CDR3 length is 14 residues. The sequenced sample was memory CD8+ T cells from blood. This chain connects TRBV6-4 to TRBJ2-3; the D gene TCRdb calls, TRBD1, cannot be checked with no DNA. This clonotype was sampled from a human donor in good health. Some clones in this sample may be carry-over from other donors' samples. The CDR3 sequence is CASSPGGATDTQYF.